The clone carrying this T cell receptor beta chain has ten or more counts. What it binds is unknown. The data belong to a study of neurological immune-mediated disorders. Study-wide points: For the multiple sclerosis repertoire cluster, no association with any clinical or MRI feature was found.

The authors made cDNA by 5'RACE with 10-nucleotide random UMIs. TCRdb redid the calling of the 5' RACE reads with MiXCR, one entry per CDR3 protein. Of about 52,000 distinct CDR3 sequences in the sample, about 3.7% were seen once. From 2 million PBMCs stored at -80 C, the unsorted libraries were generated. This CDR3 contains 15 residues. The V gene's germline CDR1 is DFQATT and CDR2 SNEGSKA (reference sequence). V lost 4 bases to trimming and J lost 4 bases; unmatched junction nucleotides: 7. The rearrangement joins TRBV20-1 to TRBJ2-6; 7 positions agree with TRBD1. The source material was PBMCs. The TCR comes from a man in his fifties or sixties with multiple sclerosis. CDR3 in amino acids: CSAKARGSGANVLTF. CDR3 sequence (DNA): TGCAGTGCTAAGGCCAGGGGGTCCGGGGCCAACGTCCTGACTTTC.